The 26 T cell receptor beta chains below come from one sample, sequenced in a study of response to subunit inactivated influenza vaccine (dated 2018 in TCRdb). The method behind the library was RT-PCR. Sequenced using an Illumina HiSeq 2500. TCRdb handled the public reads itself, with Q25 trimming in fastp and clone calling in MiXCR, and kept productive beta chains. Records with the same CDR3 protein are collapsed into one entry carrying the most frequent genes and DNA. The sample contains fewer than 600,000 distinct CDR3 sequences, about 7.2% of them found a single time. The ten largest clones represent under 15% of the sample. The sample was PBMCs from blood, taken approximately 25 months after vaccination. The source of these receptors is a man between 50 and 69 years old who received an inactivated influenza vaccine. Donor details come from another sample of the same person, matched by shared clones.

In its sample, this clonotype is medium-sized. Here the CDR3 DNA reads TGTGCCAGCAGCCGCACCGGGACAGGGAACACCGGGGAGCTGTTTTTT. This translates into CASSRTGTGNTGELFF. V usage is TRBV3-1 and J usage is TRBJ2-2; 8 nucleotides line up with TRBD1. J gave up 1 base and V 4 bases, and 5 bases lay outside the gene matches. The CDR3 is 16 residues long. Germline CDR1 is LGHDT and CDR2 is YNNKEL (reference sequence).

To note about this clonotype: Since a much larger clone is just one base distant, this may be a read error. V usage is TRBV27 and J usage is TRBJ1-1; D is perhaps TRBD1 (6 bases). Germline loops: CDR1 MNHEY, CDR2 SMNVEV (reference sequence). CDR3 length equals 16 residues. V was shortened by 6 bases and J by 0 bases, with 17 bases between the two germline ends. CDR3 amino acids: CASRSTLGHMNTEAFF. For the CDR3, the DNA is TGTGCCAGCAGGTCGACGCTGGGACATATGAACACTGAAGCTTTCTTT.

The chain has TRBV7-3 and TRBJ2-1; a weak D match, TRBD1 (6 bases). In germline, CDR1 is SGHTA, CDR2 FQGTGA. The germline V and J ends were trimmed by 2 bases and 6 bases, with 17 bases remaining between them. The CDR3 contains 16 residues. The CDR3 here is CASSLGGRILSNEQFF. In DNA, the CDR3 is TGTGCCAGCAGCTTAGGGGGCAGGATTTTGTCCAATGAGCAGTTCTTC.

The V and J genes are TRBV4-2 and TRBJ1-5; 7 bases line up with TRBD1. In germline, CDR1 is LGHNA, CDR2 YNFKEQ. Germline trimming cut 1 base from V and 7 bases from J; bases unmatched to any gene: 4. This CDR3 contains 14 residues. CDR3 loop: CASSQGQGEQPQHF. The CDR3 region has the DNA TGTGCCAGCAGCCAAGGACAGGGTGAGCAGCCCCAGCATTTT.

This clonotype was seen more than once but under ten times. This chain connects TRBV15 to TRBJ2-7, with D uncertain. Trimming took 5 bases from V and 2 from J, leaving 7 bases between them. The CDR3 has 12 residues. Germline CDR1 LNHNV, CDR2 YYDKDF (reference sequence). In DNA form, the CDR3 reads TGTGCCACCAGCGTATATCCCTACGAGCAGTACTTC. This sequence encodes CATSVYPYEQYF. The whole variable domain, filled in from reference TRBV15 and TRBJ2-7, reads DAMVIQNPRYQVTQFGKPVTLSCSQTLNHNVMYWYQQKSSQAPKLLFHYYDKDFNNEADTPDNFQSRRPNTSFCFLDIRSPGLGDTAMYLCATSVYPYEQYFGPGTRLTVT.

This clonotype was seen a few times. The chain is built from TRBV5-1 and TRBJ2-7; TRBD2 aligns across 12 bases. CDR1 is SGHRS, CDR2 YFSETQ, per germline. V lost 4 bases, J lost 2 bases, and 13 bases stayed unmatched. The length of the CDR3 is 18 residues. CDR3 sequence reads: CASSTGLAGPLRTYEQYF. The CDR3 bases are TGCGCCAGCAGCACCGGACTAGCGGGACCCCTTAGAACCTACGAGCAGTACTTC.

The V call is TRBV7-9, the J call TRBJ2-7, with D perhaps TRBD1 (5 bases). Trimming took off 5 bases at V and 6 bases at J, with 14 bases between the two ends. This CDR3 has 13 amino acids. Germline V gene data show CDR1 as SEHNR and CDR2 as FQNEAQ (reference sequence). CDR3 region: CASSPENGAEQYF. The CDR3 region has the DNA TGTGCCAGCAGCCCCGAGAATGGGGCCGAGCAGTACTTC. The whole variable domain, filled in from reference TRBV7-9 and TRBJ2-7, reads DTGVSQNPRHKITKRGQNVTFRCDPISEHNRLYWYRQTLGQGPEFLTYFQNEAQLEKSRLLSDRFSAERPKGSFSTLEIQRTEQGDSAMYLCASSPENGAEQYFGPGTRLTVT.

This clonotype showed up just a few times. V is TRBV20-1 and J is TRBJ1-2; D gene ambiguous. Trimming took 3 bases from V and 8 from J, leaving 7 bases between them. The CDR3 contains 10 residues. CDR1 and CDR2 (germline): DFQATT, SNEGSKA (reference sequence). Here the CDR3 reads CSASREGYTF. In nucleotides, the CDR3 is TGCAGTGCTAGTAGGGAAGGCTACACCTTC.

This clonotype was seen ten or more times. The chain couples TRBV29-1 to TRBJ2-7; perhaps TRBD1 as D (6 bases). The CDR3 loop spans 13 amino acids. Between the trimmed V and J ends, which lost 4 bases and 3 bases, there was a span of 13 bases. Germline V gene data show CDR1 as SQVTM and CDR2 as ANQGSEA. The CDR3 DNA follows: TGCAGCGTTGTTCCCTCGACAGGCTACGAGCAGTACTTC. Translation: CSVVPSTGYEQYF.

This clonotype has a count of ten or more. The chain is built from TRBV6-2 or TRBV6-3 and TRBJ2-1; D gene ambiguous. The length of the CDR3 is 14 residues. V was trimmed by 7 bases and J by 0 bases, leaving 10 bases between them. Germline V gene sequence: CDR1 MNHEY, CDR2 SVGEGT. CDR3 nucleotides: TGTGCCAGCAAGACCCTGAGCTCCTACAATGAGCAGTTCTTC. Protein: CASKTLSSYNEQFF.

The chain joins TRBV4-1 to TRBJ2-7; D gene unclear. The germline gives CDR1 MGHRA, CDR2 YSYEKL. V dropped 3 bases and J dropped 3 bases, with 24 bases sitting between them. This CDR3 contains 18 residues. In DNA form, the CDR3 reads TGCGCCAGCAGCCATCCGGAAACCCTCTCGAGACCGATCTACGAGCAGTACTTC. This encodes CASSHPETLSRPIYEQYF.

The gene calls are TRBV6-2 or TRBV6-3 and TRBJ2-3; a weak D match, TRBD1 (7 bases). From germline, CDR1 is MNHEY and CDR2 SVGEGT. The V end was cut by 4 bases, the J end by 3 bases, with 14 bases between. The CDR3 runs 15 residues. Here the CDR3 reads CASSSPGGMTDTQYF. In DNA, the CDR3 is TGTGCCAGCAGTTCCCCAGGGGGGATGACAGATACGCAGTATTTT.

This clonotype was detected a few times. This chain connects TRBV29-1 to TRBJ2-1, with D uncertain. Between the trimmed V and J ends, which lost 2 bases and 14 bases, there was a span of 13 bases. Germline-derived CDR1 and CDR2 are SQVTM and ANQGSEA. CDR3 length: 11 amino acids. CDR3 bases: TGCAGCGTTGAAATAGTCCCTGAAAAGTTCTTC. Translated: CSVEIVPEKFF.

This clonotype was counted between two and nine times. The chain is built from TRBV6-1 and TRBJ2-3; 7 bases line up with TRBD1. V lost 6 bases and J lost 0; bases outside the gene matches: 9. The length of the CDR3 is 16 residues. Per the germline V gene, CDR1 is MNHNS and CDR2 is SASEGT. The CDR3 sequence: CASRSRGQVSTDTQYF. The CDR3 coding sequence is TGTGCCAGCAGATCAAGGGGGCAAGTGAGCACAGATACGCAGTATTTT.

This clonotype was picked up many times. The chain combines TRBV28 with TRBJ2-5; D is perhaps TRBD2 (6 bases). The V end was cut by 7 bases, the J end by 4 bases, with 13 bases between. Germline V gene sequence: CDR1 MDHEN, CDR2 SYDVKM. This CDR3 is 13 amino acids long. CDR3 DNA: TGTGCCAGCACCAAAGGCGGGACAGAGACCCAGTACTTC. Translating it yields CASTKGGTETQYF. Combining the CDR3 with reference TRBV28 and TRBJ2-5 gives the whole variable domain DVKVTQSSRYLVKRTGEKVFLECVQDMDHENMFWYRQDPGLGLRLIYFSYDVKMKEKGDIPEGYSVSREKKERFSLILESASTNQTSMYLCASTKGGTETQYFGPGTRLLVL.

This clonotype turned up a few times. The chain couples TRBV20-1 to TRBJ1-1, with D maybe TRBD1 (6 bases). The CDR3 is 14 amino acids. Trimming removed 1 base from V and 3 bases from J, with 12 bases in between. The germline V gene has CDR1 DFQATT and CDR2 SNEGSKA (reference sequence). CDR3 amino acids: CSARGWEGDTEAFF. The CDR3 region has the DNA TGCAGTGCTAGAGGATGGGAGGGGGACACTGAAGCTTTCTTT.

This clonotype has more than one count but fewer than ten. The V and J genes are TRBV5-1 and TRBJ2-7; tentative D call: TRBD2 (5 bases). The CDR3 is 14 amino acids. Germline values: CDR1 SGHRS, CDR2 YFSETQ. The V gene lost 4 bases and the J gene lost 1 base, with 12 bases spanning the gap. In DNA form, the CDR3 reads TGCGCCAGCAGCGCGGGCCAACAATCCTACGAGCAGTACTTC. Protein: CASSAGQQSYEQYF.

The CDR3 region has the DNA TGCGCCAGCAGCCCTGGAGTGGAGGTTCCCTTTGGCTACACCTTC. Residues: CASSPGVEVPFGYTF. The rearrangement uses TRBV5-1 and TRBJ1-2; D is uncertain. This CDR3 spans 15 amino acids. CDR1 and CDR2 (germline): SGHRS, YFSETQ. Trimming stripped 4 bases from V and 7 bases from J, with 20 bases between.

This clonotype showed up many times. The chain employs TRBV6-2 or TRBV6-3 and TRBJ2-1; the D gene could be TRBD1 or TRBD2 (6 bases each). This CDR3 is built from 21 residues. The germline V gene has CDR1 MNHEY and CDR2 SVGEGT. Trimming removed 2 bases at V and 1 base at J, with 27 bases between. The CDR3 bases are TGTGCCAGCAGTTACACCAGGGGTAGCGGCACTGACTTCCGATCCTACAATGAGCAGTTCTTC. It translates to CASSYTRGSGTDFRSYNEQFF.

Notes on this clonotype: Its ends do not fully match the called genes, so a read error is possible. This chain uses TRBV7-8 with TRBJ2-5, with TRBD1 matching 11 bases. The CDR3 extends over 14 amino acids. Germline CDR1 is SGHVS and CDR2 is FQNEAQ. CDR3 protein: CASSLDRGLENQYF. As DNA, the CDR3 is TGTGCCAGCAGCTTGGACAGGGGGCTGGAGAACCAGTACTTC.

Only a few counts were recorded for this clonotype. V usage is TRBV11-2 and J usage is TRBJ2-1; 12 nucleotides line up with TRBD2. V lost 0 bases, J lost 3 bases, and 3 bases stayed unmatched. CDR1 is SGHAT and CDR2 is FQNNGV in the germline V gene. The CDR3 sequence is 17 residues long. CDR3 coding DNA: TGTGCCAGCAGCTTAGAGACTAGCGGGAGCTTCTACAATGAGCAGTTCTTC. It specifies CASSLETSGSFYNEQFF. Based on the CDR3 plus reference TRBV11-2 and TRBJ2-1, the full variable domain is EAGVAQSPRYKIIEKRQSVAFWCNPISGHATLYWYQQILGQGPKLLIQFQNNGVVDDSQLPKDRFSAERLKGVDSTLKIQPAKLEDSAVYLCASSLETSGSFYNEQFFGPGTRLTVL.

The J gene is TRBJ2-1, the V gene TRBV29-1, with D perhaps TRBD1 (6 bases). Germline CDR1 reads SQVTM; CDR2 reads ANQGSEA. The CDR3 is made up of 14 amino acids. Trimming removed 8 bases at V and 5 bases at J, with 19 bases between. The DNA for the CDR3 is TGCAGCATGGGGGAACAGGGTAGGAACAATGAGCAGTTCTTC. Protein: CSMGEQGRNNEQFF.

The chain has TRBV6-5 and TRBJ1-1; 8 bases align to TRBD1. Trimming removed 4 bases from V and 6 bases from J; junction bases left unmatched: 10. The CDR3 covers 15 residues. Looked up from germline, CDR1 is MNHEY and CDR2 is SVGAGI. CDR3 protein: CASSSGQGRVSEAFF. The DNA of the CDR3 is TGTGCCAGCAGTTCCGGACAGGGAAGAGTATCTGAAGCTTTCTTT.

This clonotype was seen more than once but under ten times. The chain is built from TRBV29-1 and TRBJ2-7; 12 bases match TRBD2. This CDR3 is 15 amino acids long. Per the germline V gene, CDR1 is SQVTM and CDR2 is ANQGSEA. J was trimmed by 2 bases and V by 1 base; bases with no gene match: 3. This chain's CDR3 is CSVEGTSGNPYEQYF. The CDR3 region has the DNA TGCAGCGTTGAAGGGACTAGCGGGAACCCCTACGAGCAGTACTTC.

The table lists this clonotype with many counts. Compared with germline, one end of the junction differs, possibly owing to a read error. In DNA, the CDR3 is TGTGCCAGCAGCGTAGGCGCGGGAGGGCTGGTCTTC. Its translation is CASSVGAGGLVF. The chain recombines TRBV9 with TRBJ2-1; 9 nucleotides line up with TRBD2. This CDR3 is 12 amino acids long. Germline CDR1 and CDR2: SGDLS and YYNGEE.

This clonotype was recorded a few times. CDR3 region: CASSPDRGRNREKLFF. As DNA, the CDR3 is TGTGCCAGCAGCCCTGACAGGGGGCGTAACCGCGAAAAACTGTTTTTT. V and J are TRBV7-9 and TRBJ1-4, with TRBD1 matching 10 bases. Per the germline V gene, CDR1 is SEHNR and CDR2 is FQNEAQ (reference sequence). V lost 5 bases to trimming and J lost 8 bases; unmatched junction nucleotides: 11. This CDR3 is built from 16 residues.